This TCR beta chain originates from a study of blood T cell repertoires in COVID-19. Clones were sequenced by immunoSEQ multiplex PCR, and TCRdb holds only the in-frame ones, with some missing. This sample has 100,000 or so clones, with around 72% found just once. The CDR3 contains 15 residues. CDR1 and CDR2 (germline): SNHLY, FYNNEI. Trimming shortened V by 7 bases and J by 0 bases, and 15 bases separated the two germline ends. Material: peripheral blood. The receptor's source is a woman of 80 years or more with acute or convalescent COVID-19. V and J are TRBV2 and TRBJ1-2, with a weak D call TRBD1 (6 bases). As DNA, the CDR3 is TGTGCCAGCACCTACGAGGGGGTCTCTAACTATGGCTACACCTTC. Protein product: CASTYEGVSNYGYTF. Drawing the rest from reference TRBV2 and TRBJ1-2, the complete variable domain is EPEVTQTPSHQVTQMGQEVILRCVPISNHLYFYWYRQILGQKVEFLVSFYNNEISEKSEIFDDQFSVERPDGSNFTLKIRSTKLEDSAMYFCASTYEGVSNYGYTFGSGTRLTVV.